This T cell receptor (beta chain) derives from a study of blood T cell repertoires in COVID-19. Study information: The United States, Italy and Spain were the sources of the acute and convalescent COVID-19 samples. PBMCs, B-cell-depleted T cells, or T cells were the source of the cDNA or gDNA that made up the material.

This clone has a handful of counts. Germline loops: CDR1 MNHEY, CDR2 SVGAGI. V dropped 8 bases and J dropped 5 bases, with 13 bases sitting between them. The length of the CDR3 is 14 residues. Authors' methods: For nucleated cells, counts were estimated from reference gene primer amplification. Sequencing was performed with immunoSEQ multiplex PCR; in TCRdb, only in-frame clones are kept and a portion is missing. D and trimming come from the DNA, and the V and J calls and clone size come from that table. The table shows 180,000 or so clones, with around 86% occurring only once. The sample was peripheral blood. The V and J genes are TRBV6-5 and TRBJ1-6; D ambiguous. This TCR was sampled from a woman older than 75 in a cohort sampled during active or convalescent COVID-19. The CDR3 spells CASAGSIDNSPLHF. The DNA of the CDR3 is TGTGCCAGCGCCGGGAGTATTGATAATTCACCCCTCCACTTT.